The 24 T cell receptor beta chains below all came from one sample that was sequenced in a study of T cells after yellow fever vaccination. MiXCR, run by TCRdb on the 5' RACE reads, gives a single entry per CDR3 protein. The sample shows around 230,000 distinct CDR3 sequences, approximately 6.7% of them seen only once. Material: CD4+ T cells sorted from PBMCs, obtained on the day of the yellow fever booster vaccination. The receptors originated from a man aged 25-45 years who received the YFV17D yellow fever vaccine.

The rearrangement uses TRBV9 and TRBJ1-2; no definite D call. The CDR3 is 13 residues long. The germline gives CDR1 SGDLS, CDR2 YYNGEE. The V and J ends lost 4 bases and 5 bases respectively, with 12 bases between them. The CDR3 sequence: CASSTSPGYGYTF. For the CDR3, the DNA is TGTGCCAGCAGCACGAGCCCTGGGTATGGCTACACCTTC.

V and J are TRBV12-3 or TRBV12-4 and TRBJ2-1; 11 bases match TRBD2. Trimming removed 6 bases from V and 8 bases from J; junction bases left unmatched: 6. The CDR3 consists of 14 residues. The CDR3: CASRLTSGSDEQFF. CDR3 DNA: TGTGCCAGCAGGCTTACTAGCGGGAGCGATGAGCAGTTCTTC.

V usage is TRBV20-1 and J usage is TRBJ2-3; 7 nucleotides match TRBD2. Germline CDR1 and CDR2: DFQATT and SNEGSKA (reference sequence). The CDR3 sequence is 16 residues long. V was pared by 0 bases and J by 1 base, with 7 bases of the junction left unmatched. The CDR3 sequence: CSARELRLAGTDTQYF. CDR3 coding DNA: TGCAGTGCTAGAGAGCTTAGGCTAGCGGGCACAGATACGCAGTATTTT.

This clonotype was seen repeatedly, ten times or more. The chain links TRBV19 to TRBJ1-5, with 7 bases matching TRBD1. From germline, CDR1 is LNHDA and CDR2 SQIVND (reference sequence). J gave up 5 bases and V 8 bases, and 9 bases lay outside the gene matches. The length of the CDR3 is 14 residues. The CDR3 nucleotides are TGTGCCAGTGACGTGACAGGGTTGGATCAGCCCCAGCATTTT. This codes for CASDVTGLDQPQHF.

This clonotype was picked up a small number of times. The chain recombines TRBV6-4 with TRBJ2-7; D remains ambiguous. The germline CDR1 and CDR2 sequences are MRHNA and SNTAGT. Trimming shortened V by 8 bases and J by 0 bases, and 29 bases separated the two germline ends. There are 19 residues in the CDR3. The CDR3 sequence: CASPPTVWMAQTSSYEQYF. The CDR3 region has the DNA TGTGCCAGCCCCCCCACCGTGTGGATGGCACAGACGAGCTCCTACGAGCAGTACTTC.

This clonotype showed up many times. DNA of the CDR3: TGTGCCAGCACCCTACAGGGGAGCTACGAGCAGTACTTC. Protein sequence: CASTLQGSYEQYF. V gene TRBV12-3 or TRBV12-4 combines with J gene TRBJ2-7, with 7 bases that match TRBD1. V dropped 7 bases and J dropped 3; count of bases not matched to a gene: 6. This CDR3 comprises 13 residues.

This clonotype was picked up a small number of times. V is TRBV20-1 and J is TRBJ1-5; 8 nucleotides agree with TRBD1. Germline assignment: CDR1 DFQATT and CDR2 SNEGSKA (reference sequence). The CDR3 has 16 residues. V was clipped by 3 bases and J by 3 bases; unmatched bases: 10. The DNA of the CDR3 is TGCAGTGCTAGGAGGCAGGGGGCGAGATACAATCAGCCCCAGCATTTT. Residues: CSARRQGARYNQPQHF.

This clonotype was observed at least ten times. V usage is TRBV5-6 and J usage is TRBJ1-4; no firm D call. Trimming shortened V by 3 bases and J by 12 bases, and 21 bases separated the two germline ends. The CDR3 sequence is 15 residues long. The germline V gene has CDR1 SGHDT and CDR2 YYEEEE. The CDR3 sequence: CASSSARGGAVQLFF. Written as DNA, the CDR3 is TGTGCCAGCAGCTCGGCGCGGGGAGGAGCTGTACAACTGTTTTTT.

This clonotype was counted only a few times. V gene TRBV7-8 combines with J gene TRBJ2-2, with D perhaps TRBD2 (6 bases). The CDR3 spans 14 residues. The germline V gene has CDR1 SGHVS and CDR2 FQNEAQ. Deletions cut 4 bases from V and 0 bases from J, with 6 bases between. In DNA, the CDR3 is TGTGCCAGCAGCTCTAGCGCGAACACCGGGGAGCTGTTTTTT. Protein: CASSSSANTGELFF.

This clonotype was found many times. V and J are TRBV27 and TRBJ2-1; 7 nucleotides match TRBD2. The germline gives CDR1 MNHEY, CDR2 SMNVEV (reference sequence). The length of the CDR3 is 16 residues. Trimming at V came to 5 bases and at J to 5 bases, leaving 12 bases not matched to a gene. The CDR3 protein is CASSPLTSARDNEQFF. The DNA for the CDR3 is TGTGCCAGCAGTCCTCTAACTAGCGCCAGAGACAATGAGCAGTTCTTC.

In its sample, this clonotype was seen many times. Its ends do not fully match the called genes, so a read error is possible. V and J are TRBV7-3 and TRBJ2-1; 7 bases map to TRBD2. This CDR3 is built from 12 residues. The V gene's germline CDR1 is SGHTA and CDR2 FQGTGA. DNA of the CDR3: TGCGCCAGCAGTTTGCGGGGGAATGAGCAGTTCTTC. Protein: CASSLRGNEQFF.

The V gene is TRBV7-2, the J gene TRBJ1-4; 9 bases agree with TRBD1. The CDR3 is 15 amino acids. Looked up from germline, CDR1 is SGHTA and CDR2 is FQGNSA. The V gene end was trimmed by 5 bases and the J gene end by 3 bases; junction bases not matched to a gene: 4. CDR3 coding DNA: TGTGCCAGCAGCCTACAGGGGGCTGCTAATGAAAAACTGTTTTTT. This gives the protein CASSLQGAANEKLFF.

The gene calls are TRBV20-1 and TRBJ2-5; no reliable D call. The V end was cut by 0 bases, the J end by 5 bases, with 10 bases between. CDR1 DFQATT and CDR2 SNEGSKA come from the germline V gene (reference sequence). The CDR3 is 13 amino acids. CDR3 sequence: CSARDKWPETQYF. CDR3 coding DNA: TGCAGTGCTAGAGATAAGTGGCCGGAGACCCAGTACTTC.

This clonotype was detected many times. The chain employs TRBV7-2 and TRBJ2-5; 7 bases map to TRBD1. Germline CDR1 is SGHTA and CDR2 is FQGNSA. V dropped 5 bases and J dropped 4; count of bases not matched to a gene: 4. The CDR3 is made up of 13 amino acids. CDR3 sequence reads: CASSKTGLETQYF. The CDR3 DNA follows: TGTGCCAGCAGCAAGACAGGGCTAGAGACCCAGTACTTC. The full variable domain, with the rest looked up from reference TRBV7-2 and TRBJ2-5, is GAGVSQSPSNKVTEKGKDVELRCDPISGHTALYWYRQSLGQGLEFLIYFQGNSAPDKSGLPSDRFSAERTGGSVSTLTIQRTQQEDSAVYLCASSKTGLETQYFGPGTRLLVL.

The table lists this clonotype with many counts. The chain links TRBV12-3 or TRBV12-4 to TRBJ1-2; 10 bases agree with TRBD1. CDR3 length: 13 residues. V was clipped by 6 bases and J by 6 bases; unmatched bases: 4. The CDR3 DNA sequence: TGTGCCAGCAGCATAGGACAGGGGGATGGCTACACCTTC. Amino acids: CASSIGQGDGYTF.

The rearrangement links TRBV20-1 to TRBJ2-2, with D possibly called TRBD1 or TRBD2 (5 bases each). Germline V gene data show CDR1 as DFQATT and CDR2 as SNEGSKA (reference sequence). Deletions cut 7 bases from V and 5 bases from J, with 11 bases between. There are 12 residues in the CDR3. The CDR3 sequence: CSGSGPTGELFF. The DNA of the CDR3 is TGCAGTGGGTCGGGACCTACCGGGGAGCTGTTTTTT.

This clonotype was seen only a few times. The V call is TRBV20-1, the J call TRBJ1-5, with 7 bases matching TRBD1. Germline V gene data show CDR1 as DFQATT and CDR2 as SNEGSKA (reference sequence). The CDR3 is 12 residues long. J gave up 1 base and V 8 bases, and 2 bases lay outside the gene matches. The CDR3 nucleotides are TGCAGTCGACAGGGCAGCAATCAGCCCCAGCATTTT. As protein: CSRQGSNQPQHF.

This chain connects TRBV5-1 to TRBJ2-4, with D possibly TRBD2 on 5 matching bases. Trimming pared 4 bases from V and 5 bases from J, leaving 13 bases between. CDR3 length: 14 amino acids. The germline gives CDR1 SGHRS, CDR2 YFSETQ. CDR3 DNA sequence: TGCGCCAGCAGCCACCAAATGAGGGAAAACATTCAGTACTTC. Protein: CASSHQMRENIQYF.

This clonotype was seen a handful of times. The chain joins TRBV6-5 to TRBJ2-2, with D perhaps TRBD1 or TRBD2 (6 bases each). The CDR3 covers 16 residues. In germline, CDR1 is MNHEY, CDR2 SVGAGI. The V gene lost 7 bases and the J gene lost 5 bases, with 20 bases spanning the gap. CDR3 protein: CASTRWGARETGELFF. CDR3 nucleotides: TGTGCCAGCACCCGGTGGGGGGCCCGGGAAACCGGGGAGCTGTTTTTT.

Turning to this clonotype: The junction departs from germline at one end; a sequencing error may be responsible. This chain connects TRBV28 to TRBJ2-7; no definite D call. CDR3 length: 10 residues. In germline, CDR1 is MDHEN, CDR2 SYDVKM. The CDR3 region is CASTLGGTCF. The CDR3 nucleotides read TGTGCCAGCACTTTAGGCGGCACTTGCTTC.

This clonotype was counted between two and nine times. The V call is TRBV5-4, the J call TRBJ2-7; 9 nucleotides agree with TRBD2. Germline V gene sequence: CDR1 SGHNT, CDR2 YYREEE (reference sequence). V was clipped by 4 bases and J by 6 bases; unmatched bases: 14. The CDR3 is made up of 16 amino acids. The CDR3 here is CASSPPGRASGTEQYF. The CDR3 DNA follows: TGTGCCAGCAGCCCGCCGGGTCGGGCTAGCGGGACCGAGCAGTACTTC.

This clonotype came up a few times. This chain uses TRBV7-2 with TRBJ2-7; 15 nucleotides align to TRBD2. The germline gives CDR1 SGHTA, CDR2 FQGNSA. The CDR3 extends over 17 amino acids. J gave up 4 bases and V 0 bases, and 4 bases lay outside the gene matches. CDR3 in amino acids: CASSLASGTSGRYEQYF. In DNA form, the CDR3 reads TGTGCCAGCAGCTTAGCGAGCGGGACTAGCGGGAGGTACGAGCAGTACTTC.

This clonotype was counted at least ten times. This chain uses TRBV5-1 with TRBJ2-3; 8 bases agree with TRBD2. This CDR3 region has 17 residues. Trimming cost V 4 bases and J 4 bases; bases outside gene matches: 14. Germline assignment: CDR1 SGHRS and CDR2 YFSETQ. The CDR3 reads CASSTGRTSSGADTQYF. Written as DNA, the CDR3 is TGCGCCAGCAGCACAGGACGGACTAGCTCGGGCGCAGATACGCAGTATTTT.

The chain carries TRBV12-3 or TRBV12-4 and TRBJ2-1; D unclear. Trimming pared 6 bases from V and 9 bases from J, leaving 27 bases between. This CDR3 spans 17 amino acids. The CDR3 reads CASSFSRLRRRPFEQFF. The CDR3 nucleotides are TGTGCCAGCAGCTTTTCCCGCTTGAGGAGACGCCCATTTGAGCAGTTCTTC.